These 18 T cell receptor beta chains came from one sample sequenced in a study of regulatory T cells in long-lasting Graves disease. Arm-PCR with iRepertoire HTBI primers amplified the CDR3 regions for these TCR beta libraries. TCRdb passed the multiplex PCR reads through MiXCR, listing each CDR3 protein once. The sample yields hundreds of thousands of distinct CDR3 sequences, roughly 21% seen once. Time point noted: persistent/refractory GD, antithyroid drugs over 5 years with positive TRAb. Generation of the TCR library employed RNA extracted from PBMCs. This specimen consisted of peripheral blood mononuclear cells (PBMCs), obtained when the disease was refractory, from a patient treated with antithyroid drugs. The receptors come from a female donor with Graves disease.

This clonotype has at least ten counts. The chain couples TRBV29-1 to TRBJ1-2; D is possibly TRBD1 (5 bases). With 2 bases removed from V and 1 base from J, the gap between germline ends came to 11 bases. The germline V gene has CDR1 SQVTM and CDR2 ANQGSEA. The CDR3 is made up of 14 amino acids. CDR3: CSVEIAGSNYGYTF. The CDR3 DNA follows: TGCAGCGTTGAAATCGCAGGGAGTAACTATGGCTACACCTTC.

This clonotype was picked up a small number of times. The chain couples TRBV4-1 to TRBJ2-2; D unclear. Trimming cost V 1 base and J 6 bases, with 6 bases left between them. Germline V CDR1 and CDR2: MGHRA, YSYEKL. The CDR3 consists of 13 residues. CDR3 nucleotides: TGCGCCAGCAGCCAAGGTATCGCCGGGGAGCTGTTTTTT. This gives the protein CASSQGIAGELFF.

The gene calls are TRBV15 and TRBJ2-3, with 10 bases identical to TRBD2. V lost 5 bases, J lost 1 base, and 0 bases stayed unmatched. The germline V gene encodes CDR1 LNHNV and CDR2 YYDKDF (reference sequence). The CDR3 has 14 amino acids. The CDR3, as DNA: TGTGCCACCAGCCTAGCGGGAGGCACAGATACGCAGTATTTT. Its translation: CATSLAGGTDTQYF.

Many counts were recorded for this clonotype. The chain has TRBV2 and TRBJ1-1; D is undetermined. The CDR3 runs 13 residues. Germline-derived CDR1 and CDR2 are SNHLY and FYNNEI. Trimming took off 4 bases at V and 1 base at J, with 7 bases between the two ends. CDR3 DNA: TGTGCCAGCAGTGTCAACAGGAACACTGAAGCTTTCTTT. This translates into CASSVNRNTEAFF. Looking up the rest from reference TRBV2 and TRBJ1-1 gives the full variable domain: EPEVTQTPSHQVTQMGQEVILRCVPISNHLYFYWYRQILGQKVEFLVSFYNNEISEKSEIFDDQFSVERPDGSNFTLKIRSTKLEDSAMYFCASSVNRNTEAFFGQGTRLTVV.

J is TRBJ1-6 and V is TRBV5-1; 8 nucleotides line up with TRBD1. J was trimmed by 10 bases and V by 5 bases; bases with no gene match: 11. The CDR3 has 15 residues. The germline CDR1 and CDR2 sequences are SGHRS and YFSETQ. The DNA of the CDR3 is TGCGCCAGCAGAGAGAGGACAGGGAGGGAGTCACCCCTCCACTTT. Residues: CASRERTGRESPLHF.

This clonotype was counted many times. This chain connects TRBV3-1 to TRBJ1-2; a possible D gene is TRBD1 (5 bases). V shed 0 bases and J shed 7 bases, with 15 bases lying between them. Germline lookup yields CDR1 LGHDT and CDR2 YNNKEL (reference sequence). The CDR3 loop spans 15 amino acids. The CDR3, as DNA: TGTGCCAGCAGCCAAGAGGGGCGTTTCGGAGCTGGCTACACCTTC. This encodes CASSQEGRFGAGYTF. The full variable domain, rest sourced from reference TRBV3-1 and TRBJ1-2, is DTAVSQTPKYLVTQMGNDKSIKCEQNLGHDTMYWYKQDSKKFLKIMFSYNNKELIINETVPNRFSPKSPDKAHLNLHINSLELGDSAVYFCASSQEGRFGAGYTFGSGTRLTVV.

The genes are TRBV6-5 and TRBJ2-5; D call uncertain. CDR3 length equals 13 residues. The germline V and J ends were trimmed by 0 bases and 3 bases, with 5 bases remaining between them. CDR1 is MNHEY and CDR2 is SVGAGI in the germline V gene. The CDR3: CASSYSGKETQYF. CDR3 nucleotides: TGTGCCAGCAGTTACTCAGGGAAAGAGACCCAGTACTTC.

This clonotype was seen repeatedly, ten times or more. The chain couples TRBV24-1 to TRBJ2-7, with 8 bases aligning to TRBD1. With V trimmed by 4 bases and J by 4 bases, 5 bases remained unmatched. The CDR3 is 14 amino acids. CDR1 and CDR2 from the germline V gene are KGHDR and SFDVKD. The CDR3 here is CATSEGQEPYEQYF. CDR3 DNA sequence: TGTGCCACCAGTGAGGGACAGGAACCGTACGAGCAGTACTTC.

The gene calls are TRBV28 and TRBJ2-2; D gene uncertain. Germline assignment: CDR1 MDHEN and CDR2 SYDVKM. The CDR3 length is 13 residues. V was cut by 0 bases and J by 6 bases, with 5 bases left in between. In DNA, the CDR3 is TGTGCCAGCAGTTTATGGGCCCCCGGGGAGCTGTTTTTT. Amino acids: CASSLWAPGELFF.

The sample holds many counts of this clonotype. The chain combines TRBV12-3 or TRBV12-4 with TRBJ1-6; 7 bases line up with TRBD1. V lost 5 bases and J lost 7; bases outside the gene matches: 8. CDR3 size: 15 residues. The CDR3 DNA reads as TGTGCCAGCAGTCGCGGACAGGATGAAAATTCACCCCTCCACTTT. It specifies CASSRGQDENSPLHF.

The V call is TRBV7-9, the J call TRBJ1-6, with D possibly matching TRBD1 (5 bases). In germline, CDR1 is SEHNR, CDR2 FQNEAQ (reference sequence). V was cut by 3 bases and J by 7 bases, with 10 bases left in between. The CDR3 runs 14 residues. The CDR3: CASSFGTPNSPLHF. CDR3 DNA: TGTGCCAGCAGCTTCGGGACCCCGAATTCACCCCTCCACTTT. Variable domain in full (rest from reference TRBV7-9 and TRBJ1-6): DTGVSQNPRHKITKRGQNVTFRCDPISEHNRLYWYRQTLGQGPEFLTYFQNEAQLEKSRLLSDRFSAERPKGSFSTLEIQRTEQGDSAMYLCASSFGTPNSPLHFGNGTRLTVT.

In its sample, this clonotype was seen many times. The rearrangement joins TRBV19 to TRBJ1-2; TRBD1 agrees at 8 bases. The trim removed 4 bases at V and 8 bases at J, leaving 12 bases unmatched. CDR3 length equals 15 residues. The germline V gene has CDR1 LNHDA and CDR2 SQIVND (reference sequence). The CDR3 sequence: CASSTEGQGSMGYTF. The DNA for the CDR3 is TGTGCCAGTAGTACCGAAGGACAGGGATCGATGGGCTACACCTTC.

This sequence joins TRBV12-5 and TRBJ1-1; D unclear. Deletions cut 7 bases from V and 0 bases from J, with 6 bases between. The V gene's germline CDR1 is LGHNT and CDR2 FRNRAP. This CDR3 is built from 12 residues. The CDR3 reads CASASLNTEAFF. DNA for the CDR3: TGTGCTAGTGCGTCCTTGAACACTGAAGCTTTCTTT.

This sequence joins TRBV19 and TRBJ1-6; 9 nucleotides line up with TRBD1. This CDR3 region has 13 residues. Losses at the gene ends were 6 bases for V and 8 bases for J; bases not matched to a gene: 2. Germline CDR1 reads LNHDA; CDR2 reads SQIVND (reference sequence). Written as DNA, the CDR3 is TGTGCCAGTAGAGGACAGGGGTATTCACCCCTCCACTTT. It codes for CASRGQGYSPLHF.

The chain is built from TRBV4-2 and TRBJ1-5; TRBD1 matches at 9 bases. Looked up from germline, CDR1 is LGHNA and CDR2 is YNFKEQ. V was clipped by 0 bases and J by 4 bases; unmatched bases: 4. The CDR3 is 16 amino acids. Written as DNA, the CDR3 is TGTGCCAGCAGCCAAGACCGGGACAGGGTGAATCAGCCCCAGCATTTT. Protein sequence: CASSQDRDRVNQPQHF.

The sample holds many counts of this clonotype. This sequence joins TRBV11-3 and TRBJ2-5; D is undetermined. The germline V gene encodes CDR1 SGHNT and CDR2 YENEEA. The CDR3 consists of 11 residues. The V end was cut by 5 bases, the J end by 9 bases, with 10 bases between. CDR3 DNA sequence: TGTGCCAGCAGCCCCCGTGGGCCCCAGTACTTC. Its translation is CASSPRGPQYF.

This clonotype showed up many times. The rearrangement links TRBV11-2 to TRBJ2-6; perhaps TRBD2 as D (5 bases). V dropped 5 bases and J dropped 2 bases, with 16 bases sitting between them. Germline V gene lookup returns CDR1 SGHAT and CDR2 FQNNGV. The CDR3 runs to 17 residues. The CDR3 is CASSRGRGITGANVLTF. CDR3 coding DNA: TGTGCCAGCAGCCGTGGACGGGGAATCACTGGGGCCAACGTCCTGACTTTC.

The J gene is TRBJ2-2, the V gene TRBV29-1; no definite D call. This CDR3 contains 15 residues. The V gene's germline CDR1 is SQVTM and CDR2 ANQGSEA. The V end was cut by 1 base, the J end by 0 bases, with 9 bases between. CDR3 sequence: CSVEAQSSNTGELFF. CDR3 DNA sequence: TGCAGCGTTGAAGCTCAGTCTTCGAACACCGGGGAGCTGTTTTTT.